A selection of T cell receptor beta chains follows, all from one sample in a study of regulatory T cells in long-lasting Graves disease. One entry per CDR3 protein results from TCRdb running MiXCR on the multiplex PCR reads. The sample gives 650,000 to 850,000 distinct CDR3 sequences, 25% to 35% of which show up once; roughly 41% is in the top ten. The specimen comprised peripheral blood mononuclear cells (PBMCs), sampled when the disease was refractory, from a patient treated with antithyroid drugs. These receptors all come from a female donor with Graves disease. Both conserved end residues are part of each CDR3. A D gene is named only where the DNA matches it firmly. The size of a clone is reported for some rows only, either as once, few or many, or as a class for expanded clones.

few,TRBV12-3/TRBV12-4,TRBD2,TRBJ2-2,TGTGCCAGCAGTTCGGGACTAGCGGGAGGTAACACCGGGGAGCTGTTTTTT,CASSSGLAGGNTGELFF
many,TRBV11-2,TRBD2,TRBJ2-1,TGTGCCAGCAGGCCCACCGGGACTAGCCTCTACAATGAGCAGTTCTTC,CASRPTGTSLYNEQFF
many,TRBV28,.,TRBJ2-7,TGTGCCAGCAGTGAGGGAGAAGACTACGAGCAGTACTTC,CASSEGEDYEQYF
few,TRBV6-1,TRBD1,TRBJ1-4,TGTGCCAGCAGAACGACCGGGACAGGGCATGAAAAACTGTTTTTT,CASRTTGTGHEKLFF
.,TRBV19,.,TRBJ2-7,TGTGCCAGCAGCGGGACACAGGGCTACGAGCAGTACTTC,CASSGTQGYEQYF
.,TRBV27,.,TRBJ1-5,TGTGCCAGCAGACCCGGAGCGGGCAATCAGCCCCAGCATTTT,CASRPGAGNQPQHF
.,TRBV6-5,TRBD2,TRBJ2-7,TGTGCCAGCAGTTACGAGGTGTCGGGGGGGGGCCAATACGAGCAGTACTTC,CASSYEVSGGGQYEQYF
.,TRBV30,.,TRBJ2-5,TGTGCCTGGAGTGTGTGGCAAGAGACCCAGTACTTC,CAWSVWQETQYF
many,TRBV2,.,TRBJ2-7,TGTGCCAGCTCACCGTCGGGCTACGAGCAGTACTTC,CASSPSGYEQYF
few,TRBV12-3/TRBV12-4,.,TRBJ1-5,TGTGCCAGCAGTTTAAGCAGGAAGAGCAATCAGCCCCAGCATTTT,CASSLSRKSNQPQHF
.,TRBV20-1,.,TRBJ2-2,TGCAGTGCTTCGGGACTCCACACCGGGGAGCTGTTTTTT,CSASGLHTGELFF
few,TRBV6-2/TRBV6-3,.,TRBJ1-1,TGTGCCAGCAGTTACTCGGTCAAGGGCGGCACTGAAGCTTTCTTT,CASSYSVKGGTEAFF
.,TRBV12-3/TRBV12-4,.,TRBJ1-1,TGTGCCACCTCAGACAGTTACCTGAACACTGAAGCTTTCTTT,CATSDSYLNTEAFF
few,TRBV19,.,TRBJ1-6,TGTGCCAGTAGTACGGACATGGAGAGGACACCCCTCCACTTT,CASSTDMERTPLHF
few,TRBV28,.,TRBJ1-1,TGTGCCAGCAGTCCCTGGAGGACTGAAGCTTTCTTT,CASSPWRTEAFF
.,TRBV30,.,TRBJ2-5,TGTGCCTGGAGTGAACCCGGGACACATAAAGAGACCCAGTACTTC,CAWSEPGTHKETQYF
.,TRBV3-1,.,TRBJ1-5,TGTGCCAGCAGCCTCGACGGGGGTCCCCAGCATTTT,CASSLDGGPQHF
few,TRBV6-1,TRBD2,TRBJ2-7,TGTGCCAGCAGTGAAAAGCGGGAAGCCTACGAGCAGTACTTC,CASSEKREAYEQYF
.,TRBV4-1,.,TRBJ1-3,TGCGCCAGCAGCCAAGAGGACAGCTCTGGAAACACCATATATTTT,CASSQEDSSGNTIYF
few,TRBV27,.,TRBJ1-1,TGTGCCAGCAAGACCCTGTTTGGGGCGAACACTGAAGCTTTCTTT,CASKTLFGANTEAFF
.,TRBV19,.,TRBJ1-1,TGTGCCTCCCAGGTAGAGGGAGAAAACACTGAAGCTTTCTTT,CASQVEGENTEAFF
many,TRBV30,.,TRBJ1-4,TGTGCCTGGAGTGTAAAAGGTGAAAAACTGTTTTTT,CAWSVKGEKLFF
many,TRBV2,.,TRBJ2-1,TGTGCCAGCAGTGAATCAGGGAATGAGCAGTTCTTC,CASSESGNEQFF
few,TRBV11-2,TRBD2,TRBJ2-5,TGCGCCAGCAGCCAACGGTTCCTAGCGGAGCAAGAGACCCAGTACTTC,CASSQRFLAEQETQYF
.,TRBV6-1,TRBD1,TRBJ1-2,TGTGCCGGCAGCATAACAGGGGCCTCTGGCTACACCTTC,CAGSITGASGYTF
.,TRBV11-3,.,TRBJ1-3,TGTGCCAGCAGCTTAGGCCCTACCGGGACGGGCGGAAACACCATATATTTT,CASSLGPTGTGGNTIYF
.,TRBV12-3/TRBV12-4,.,TRBJ1-2,TGTGCCCGCAGCCCGATTAGGCCTCCGGTTGGCTACACCTTC,CARSPIRPPVGYTF
few,TRBV19,TRBD1,TRBJ1-2,TGTGCCAGTAGCTCCAACAGGGGTACCTATGGCTACACCTTC,CASSSNRGTYGYTF
once,TRBV10-3,TRBD2,TRBJ2-7,TGTGCCAGCAGTCGCTGGACTAGCGGGAGTGCCTACGAGCAGTACTTC,CASSRWTSGSAYEQYF
many,TRBV28,TRBD2,TRBJ2-5,TGTGCCAGCAGTTTACGTACTAGCGGACAAGAGACCCAGTACTTC,CASSLRTSGQETQYF
.,TRBV5-6,TRBD1,TRBJ1-2,TGTGCCAGCAGTGAAGGACAGGGGTTCGCGTATGGCTACACCTTC,CASSEGQGFAYGYTF
.,TRBV12-3/TRBV12-4,.,TRBJ1-5,TGTGCCAGCAGGCGCCCGGGACCGAACAATCAGCCCCAGCATTTT,CASRRPGPNNQPQHF
.,TRBV10-3,.,TRBJ2-7,TGTGCCATCGGCCAGGATCCCTACGAGCAGTACTTC,CAIGQDPYEQYF
.,TRBV19,.,TRBJ1-5,TGTGCCAGTAGTACGGGTGCACAGCCCCAGCATTTT,CASSTGAQPQHF
few,TRBV5-1,.,TRBJ1-1,TGCGCCAGCAGCGTGGACAGCAACACTGAAGCTTTCTTT,CASSVDSNTEAFF
once,TRBV28,.,TRBJ1-1,TGTGCCAGCAGTGACCTCAGGGGTAACACTGAAGCTTTCTTT,CASSDLRGNTEAFF
many,TRBV12-3/TRBV12-4,.,TRBJ1-5,TGTGCCAGCAGCCCCGGAGATATAGGGGGCAATCAGCCCCAGCATTTT,CASSPGDIGGNQPQHF
.,TRBV20-1,.,TRBJ1-1,TGCAGTGCTAGTGCGGGGGGGAACACTGAAGCTTTCTTT,CSASAGGNTEAFF
.,TRBV20-1,TRBD1,TRBJ2-7,TGCAGTGCTCCCAAGGGGGCTAGCAAGTACGAGCAGTACTTC,CSAPKGASKYEQYF
.,TRBV6-6,.,TRBJ1-2,TGTGCCAGCAGTTACTCGGCCAAAATCTATGGCTACACCTTC,CASSYSAKIYGYTF
.,TRBV12-3/TRBV12-4,.,TRBJ2-2,TGTGCCAGCAGCAGAGACAGCGCTACCGCCGGGGAGCTGTTTTTT,CASSRDSATAGELFF
.,TRBV5-5,TRBD1,TRBJ1-2,TGTGCCAGCAGCGTGGGACAGACCCGGGAAAACTATGGCTACACCTTC,CASSVGQTRENYGYTF
.,TRBV12-3/TRBV12-4,.,TRBJ2-7,TGTGCCAGCAGCCGGGACTTCGGCTCCTACGAGCAGTACTTC,CASSRDFGSYEQYF
.,TRBV19,.,TRBJ1-1,TGTGCCAGTAGTATTCAGGCAATGAACACTGAAGCTTTCTTT,CASSIQAMNTEAFF
.,TRBV9,TRBD1,TRBJ1-1,TGTGCCAGCAGCACCCGGACAGGCTTGAACACTGAAGCTTTCTTT,CASSTRTGLNTEAFF
.,TRBV16,TRBD1,TRBJ1-6,TGTGCCAGCAGCCCGGACAGGGTAGGATCACCCCTCCACTTT,CASSPDRVGSPLHF
.,TRBV27,.,TRBJ2-7,TGTGCCAGCAGTTCCCTGGGGGCAGGGGACTACTACGAGCAGTACTTC,CASSSLGAGDYYEQYF
.,TRBV25-1,.,TRBJ1-1,TGTGCCAGCAGTGAGGAGGGGAGAGTCTCTGAAGCTTTCTTT,CASSEEGRVSEAFF
few,TRBV5-6,.,TRBJ2-7,TGTGCCAGCAGCTTGAGGCGCAGGGCCGGGGACGAGCAGTACTTC,CASSLRRRAGDEQYF
few,TRBV3-1,.,TRBJ1-1,TGTGCCAGCAGCCCCCCCTGGGGATCTGAGAACACTGAAGCTTTCTTT,CASSPPWGSENTEAFF
many,TRBV2,.,TRBJ1-1,TGTGCCAGCAGTGAACACGGTGCCCCGAACACTGAAGCTTTCTTT,CASSEHGAPNTEAFF
.,TRBV20-1,.,TRBJ1-5,TGCAGTGCTAGAGTGGGGGACAAGAATCAGCCCCAGCATTTT,CSARVGDKNQPQHF
.,TRBV29-1,TRBD1,TRBJ1-1,TGCAGCGTTTACAGGGGAACTGAAGCTTTCTTT,CSVYRGTEAFF
.,TRBV2,.,TRBJ2-7,TGTGCCAGCAGTATCGGACAGTCCCTCCAACGCGAGCAGTACTTC,CASSIGQSLQREQYF
once,TRBV7-3,.,TRBJ2-1,TGTGCCAGCAGCTTAATCTACGGTTCCTACAATGAGCAGTTCTTC,CASSLIYGSYNEQFF